A single sample gave rise to the 5 T cell receptor beta chains below, sequenced in a study of beta chain features in type 1 diabetes. cDNA synthesis used the whole RNA isolate, giving expressed TCRB sequences. Measured with immunoSEQ multiplex PCR; TCRdb has only the in-frame clones, and not every one. The sample shows 120,000 to 150,000 clones, about 51% of them seen only once. Sequenced input: Tregs from blood. These receptors came from a man younger than 35 in good health.

This chain uses TRBV30 with TRBJ2-5, with D possibly being TRBD2 (7 bases). The CDR3 runs to 14 residues. V lost 2 bases to trimming and J lost 5 bases, with 15 bases between them. CDR1 and CDR2 from the germline V gene are GTSNPN and SVGIG (reference sequence). CDR3 sequence reads: CAWSRWGGRETQYF. In nucleotides, the CDR3 is TGTGCCTGGAGTAGGTGGGGGGGCCGGGAGACCCAGTACTTC.

The chain recombines TRBV5-6 with TRBJ2-5; weak D call: TRBD2 (6 bases). The CDR3 is made up of 16 amino acids. Germline V gives CDR1 SGHDT, CDR2 YYEEEE. V was shortened by 2 bases and J by 4 bases, with 18 bases between the two germline ends. The CDR3 loop reads CASSLDRHGGGETQYF. The CDR3 DNA reads TGTGCCAGCAGCTTAGATAGACACGGGGGAGGAGAGACCCAGTACTTC.

This clone was seen only a few times. This same CDR3 is encoded by further DNA sequences in the sample. This sequence joins TRBV30 and TRBJ2-3; no reliable D call. The ends were cut back, 2 bases at V and 4 bases at J, with 4 bases in the middle. The CDR3 has 11 amino acids. CDR1 and CDR2 (germline): GTSNPN, SVGIG (reference sequence). CDR3 bases: TGTGCCTGGAGTCGGGCAGATACGCAGTATTTT. Protein sequence: CAWSRADTQYF.

The chain couples TRBV6-5 to TRBJ2-1; TRBD1 matches at 12 bases. The V and J ends lost 8 bases and 9 bases, in that order; junction bases with no gene match: 11. The germline V gene has CDR1 MNHEY and CDR2 SVGAGI. The CDR3 is made up of 15 amino acids. The CDR3 DNA reads TGTGCCAGCTCTTCTTCGGGGACAGGGGGCTTTGAGCAGTTCTTC. Amino acid sequence: CASSSSGTGGFEQFF.

This clone showed up just a few times. The rearrangement links TRBV28 to TRBJ1-3; D is uncertain. V gave up 7 bases and J gave up 0 bases, with 10 bases separating them. The CDR3 is made up of 14 amino acids. Germline CDR1 MDHEN, CDR2 SYDVKM. The CDR3 DNA sequence: TGTGCCAGCACCCGGTCCCTCTCTGGAAACACCATATATTTT. Translated: CASTRSLSGNTIYF.